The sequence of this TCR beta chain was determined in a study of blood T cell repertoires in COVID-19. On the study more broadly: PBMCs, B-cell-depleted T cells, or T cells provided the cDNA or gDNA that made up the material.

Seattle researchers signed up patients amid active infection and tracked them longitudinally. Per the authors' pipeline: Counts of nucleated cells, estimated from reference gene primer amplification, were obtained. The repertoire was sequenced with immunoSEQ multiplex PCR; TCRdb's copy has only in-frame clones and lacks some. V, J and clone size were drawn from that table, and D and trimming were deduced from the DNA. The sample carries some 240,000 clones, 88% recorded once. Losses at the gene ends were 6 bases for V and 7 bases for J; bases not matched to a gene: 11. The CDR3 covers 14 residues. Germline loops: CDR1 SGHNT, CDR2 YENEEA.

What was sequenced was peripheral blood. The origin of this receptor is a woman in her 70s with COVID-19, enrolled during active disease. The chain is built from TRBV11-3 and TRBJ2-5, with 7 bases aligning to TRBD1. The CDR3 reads CASRNDRARGTQYF. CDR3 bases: TGTGCCAGCAGGAATGACAGGGCCCGCGGGACCCAGTACTTC.